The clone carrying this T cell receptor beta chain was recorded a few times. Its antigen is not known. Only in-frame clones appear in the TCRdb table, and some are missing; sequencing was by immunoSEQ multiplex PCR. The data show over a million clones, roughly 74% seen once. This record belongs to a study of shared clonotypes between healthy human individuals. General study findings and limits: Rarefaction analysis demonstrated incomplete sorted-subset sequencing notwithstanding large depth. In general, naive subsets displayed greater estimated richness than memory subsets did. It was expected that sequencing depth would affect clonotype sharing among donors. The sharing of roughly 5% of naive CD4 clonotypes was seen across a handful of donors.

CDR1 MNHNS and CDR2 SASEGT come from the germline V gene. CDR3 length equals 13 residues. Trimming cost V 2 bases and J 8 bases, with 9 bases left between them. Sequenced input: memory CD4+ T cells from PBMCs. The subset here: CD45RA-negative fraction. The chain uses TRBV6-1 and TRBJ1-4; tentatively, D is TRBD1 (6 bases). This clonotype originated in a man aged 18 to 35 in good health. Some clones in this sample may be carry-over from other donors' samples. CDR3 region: CASSEQGTEKLFF. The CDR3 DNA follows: TGTGCCAGCAGTGAACAAGGGACAGAAAAACTGTTTTTT.